One sample yielded the 2 T cell receptor beta chains listed below, sequenced in a study of control samples from healthy donors and cancer patients. Method: immunoSEQ multiplex PCR; TCRdb's copy keeps in-frame clones and lacks some. Found here are 110,000 or so clones, around nine tenths of them singletons; the top ten hold about 12%. Sequencing was carried out using blood. These receptors were collected from a man younger than 45 in good health.

This chain connects TRBV7-9 to TRBJ2-7; 11 bases are shared with TRBD2. Germline CDR1 reads SEHNR; CDR2 reads FQNEAQ (reference sequence). Trimming took 8 bases from V and 2 from J; bases not matched to a gene: 5. This CDR3 comprises 14 residues. CDR3 protein: CASATGLAAYEQYF. CDR3 nucleotide sequence: TGTGCCAGCGCTACGGGACTAGCGGCCTACGAGCAGTACTTC.

On this clone itself: The sample contains more than one DNA sequence encoding this CDR3. The CDR3 here is CATSDSGILNTGELFF. The CDR3 coding sequence is TGTGCCACCAGTGATTCAGGGATCCTGAACACCGGGGAGCTGTTTTTT. The chain has TRBV24-1 and TRBJ2-2; a possible D gene is TRBD1 (5 bases). The CDR3 is 16 residues long. Trimming pared 2 bases from V and 1 base from J, leaving 10 bases between. CDR1 KGHDR and CDR2 SFDVKD come from the germline V gene.